Included here is one TCR beta chain sequence, with context. Its matching antigen is unknown. This sample is drawn from a study of T cell responses to AZD1222 COVID-19 vaccine. Study-level points and caveats: Donors in the cohort were predominantly white British and more often female, and clonal diversity was possibly underestimated.

Sequenced by immunoSEQ multiplex PCR; TCRdb stores in-frame clones only, minus some. Found here are roughly 120,000 clones, 89% of them singletons; the top ten hold roughly 4.2%. The starting material was peripheral blood, obtained on day 0 of AZD1222 vaccination. This receptor was taken from an adult in good health.

The CDR3 loop is CASSRPGTEAFF. The CDR3 DNA follows: TGTGCCAGCAGCCGGCCGGGGACTGAAGCTTTCTTT. This chain connects TRBV3-1 (or the pseudogene TRBV3-2) to TRBJ1-1; the D is unclear. This CDR3 has 12 amino acids. Germline CDR1 LGHDT, CDR2 YNNKEL (reference sequence). V lost 4 bases to trimming and J lost 5 bases, with 8 bases between them.